This T cell receptor (beta chain) was identified in a study of regulatory T cells in long-lasting Graves disease. This clonotype was recorded at least ten times. Its antigen is not identified. With iRepertoire HTBI primers and Arm-PCR of CDR3 regions, TCR beta libraries were built. TCRdb redid the calling of the multiplex PCR reads with MiXCR, one entry per CDR3 protein. This table has 200,000 to 250,000 distinct CDR3 sequences, around a fifth appearing once. Regarding time point: newly diagnosed GD, antithyroid drugs for less than 3 months. PBMC-extracted RNA yielded the TCR library. Trimming took off 4 bases at V and 2 bases at J, with 9 bases between the two ends. Germline assignment: CDR1 MGHRA and CDR2 YSYEKL. The CDR3 covers 13 residues. Study-wide findings and caveats: Lower TCR diversity characterized persistent Graves' patients relative to newly diagnosed patients.

This same sample was also part of a study on T cells in Graves' hyperthyroidism and ophthalmopathy. That paper adds: Disease duration under 2 months; hyperthyroidism patients were aged 18 to 65.

This TCR came from a woman aged 30 to 39 with Graves disease. The sequences come from peripheral blood mononuclear cells (PBMCs), collected at new diagnosis, from a patient treated with antithyroid drugs. The V and J genes are TRBV4-1 and TRBJ2-7; no definite D call. The CDR3 DNA is TGCGCCAGCAGCCCCGGACCGACCTACGAGCAGTACTTC. Translating gives CASSPGPTYEQYF.